This T cell receptor (beta chain) was identified in a study of T-cell memory formation after mild COVID-19. Study details: Clustering of TCRs was largely donor specific.

The junction had 5 bases not matched to a gene; V was cut back by 6 bases and J by 1 base. CDR3 size: 15 residues. Germline loops: CDR1 ENHRY, CDR2 SYGVKD. Notes on the study in general: Cross-reactive memory seemingly joined, as some responding clones were found in pre-infection memory.

This clonotype showed up just a few times. Its antigen is as yet unknown. One entry per CDR3 protein, called by TCRdb with MiXCR from the 5' RACE reads. The sample carries roughly 410,000 distinct CDR3 sequences, less than 25% recorded once. The source is an adult woman who had mild COVID-19 (a few samples of this study predate the infection). Cell type and time point are not known. The gene calls are TRBV10-3 and TRBJ1-1; TRBD1 agrees at 10 bases. The sequenced sample was PBMCs or a T cell subset sorted from them (not recorded which). In DNA, the CDR3 is TGTGCCATCAGCCCGAGGACAGGGGGGAACACTGAAGCTTTCTTT. Protein: CAISPRTGGNTEAFF.